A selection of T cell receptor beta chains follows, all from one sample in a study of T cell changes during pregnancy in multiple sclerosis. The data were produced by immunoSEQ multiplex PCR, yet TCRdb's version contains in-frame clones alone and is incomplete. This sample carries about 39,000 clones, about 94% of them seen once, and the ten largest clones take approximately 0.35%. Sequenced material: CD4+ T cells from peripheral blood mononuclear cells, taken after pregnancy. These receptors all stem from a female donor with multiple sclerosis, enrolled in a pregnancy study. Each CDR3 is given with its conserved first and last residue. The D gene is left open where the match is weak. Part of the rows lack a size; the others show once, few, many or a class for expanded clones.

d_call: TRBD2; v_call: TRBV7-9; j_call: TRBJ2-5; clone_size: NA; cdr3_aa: CASRSGGETQYF; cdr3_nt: TGTGCCAGCAGGAGCGGGGGAGAGACCCAGTACTTC
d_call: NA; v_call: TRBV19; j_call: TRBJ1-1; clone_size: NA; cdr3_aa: CASSMVLGLVTEAFF; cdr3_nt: TGTGCCAGTAGTATGGTACTTGGTCTGGTCACTGAAGCTTTCTTT
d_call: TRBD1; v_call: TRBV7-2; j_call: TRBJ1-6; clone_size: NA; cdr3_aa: CASSLAGGRGSSYNSPLHF; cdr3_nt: TGTGCCAGCAGCTTAGCGGGCGGCAGGGGGAGCTCCTATAATTCACCCCTCCACTTT
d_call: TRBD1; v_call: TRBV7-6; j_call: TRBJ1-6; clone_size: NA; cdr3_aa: CASSTGTGGDSPLHF; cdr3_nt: TGTGCCAGCAGCACTGGGACAGGGGGAGACTCACCCCTCCACTTT
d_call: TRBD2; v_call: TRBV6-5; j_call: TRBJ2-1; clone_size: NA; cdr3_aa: CASRVAGGDNEQFF; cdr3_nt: TGTGCCAGCAGGGTAGCGGGGGGTGACAATGAGCAGTTCTTC
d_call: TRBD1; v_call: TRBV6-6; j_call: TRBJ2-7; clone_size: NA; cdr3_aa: CASRFGQGTYEQYF; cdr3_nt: TGTGCCAGCAGGTTCGGACAGGGCACCTACGAGCAGTACTTC
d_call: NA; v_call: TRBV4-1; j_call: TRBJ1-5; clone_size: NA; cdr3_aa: CASSLEGGRDQPQHF; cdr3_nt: TGCGCCAGCAGCCTAGAGGGGGGAAGGGATCAGCCCCAGCATTTT
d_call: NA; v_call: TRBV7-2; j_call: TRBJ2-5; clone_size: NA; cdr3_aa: CASSSSGPGETQYF; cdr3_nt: TGTGCCAGCAGCTCTTCCGGGCCAGGGGAGACCCAGTACTTC
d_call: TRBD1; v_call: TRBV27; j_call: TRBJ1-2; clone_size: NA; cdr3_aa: CASRRDRNYGYTF; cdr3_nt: TGTGCCAGCAGAAGGGACAGAAACTATGGCTACACCTTC
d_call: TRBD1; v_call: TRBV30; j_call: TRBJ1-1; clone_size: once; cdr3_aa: CAWRWTGNTEAFF; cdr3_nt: TGTGCCTGGAGATGGACAGGGAACACTGAAGCTTTCTTT
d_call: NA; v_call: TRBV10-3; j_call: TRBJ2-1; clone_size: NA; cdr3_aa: CAIRPAKLTEGEQFF; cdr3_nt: TGTGCCATCAGGCCCGCCAAGCTTACTGAGGGTGAGCAGTTCTTC
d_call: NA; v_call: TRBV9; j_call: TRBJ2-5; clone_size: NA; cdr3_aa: CASSVVGLAQETQYF; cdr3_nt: TGTGCCAGCAGCGTAGTTGGCCTAGCCCAAGAGACCCAGTACTTC
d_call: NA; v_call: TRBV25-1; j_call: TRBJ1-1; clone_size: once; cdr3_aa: CATSSAGSEAFF; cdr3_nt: TGTGCCACCAGCTCCGCGGGATCTGAAGCTTTCTTT
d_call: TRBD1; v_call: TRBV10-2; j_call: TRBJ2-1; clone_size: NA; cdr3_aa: CASSGARRTGHHPSYNEQFF; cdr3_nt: TGCGCCAGCAGTGGGGCCCGGAGGACAGGACATCATCCCTCCTACAATGAGCAGTTCTTC
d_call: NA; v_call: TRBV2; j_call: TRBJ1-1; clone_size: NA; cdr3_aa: CATLQGLDTEAFF; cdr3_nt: TGTGCCACCTTACAGGGTTTGGACACTGAAGCTTTCTTT
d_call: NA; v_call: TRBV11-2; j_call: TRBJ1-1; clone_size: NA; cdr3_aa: CASSLVTKAFF; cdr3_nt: TGTGCCAGCAGCTTAGTAACAAAAGCTTTCTTT
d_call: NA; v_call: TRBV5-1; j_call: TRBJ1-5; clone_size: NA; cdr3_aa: CASSYGTLDGQPQHF; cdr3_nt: TGCGCCAGCAGCTACGGGACTCTCGATGGGCAGCCCCAGCATTTT
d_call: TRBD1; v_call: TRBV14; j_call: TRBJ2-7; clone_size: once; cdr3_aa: CASSPGTGPYEQYF; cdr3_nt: TGTGCCAGCAGCCCCGGGACAGGACCCTACGAGCAGTACTTC
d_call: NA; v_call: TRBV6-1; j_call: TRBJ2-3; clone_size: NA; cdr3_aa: CASSEYRDVTDTQYF; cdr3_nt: TGTGCCAGCAGTGAGTACAGGGACGTCACAGATACGCAGTATTTT
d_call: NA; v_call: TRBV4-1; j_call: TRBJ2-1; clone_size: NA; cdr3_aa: CASSQPRRVTGNSYNEQFF; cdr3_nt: TGCGCCAGCAGCCAACCCAGGAGGGTTACAGGAAACTCCTACAATGAGCAGTTCTTC
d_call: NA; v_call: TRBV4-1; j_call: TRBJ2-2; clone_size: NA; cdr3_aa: CASSPPLAANTGELFF; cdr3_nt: TGCGCCAGCAGCCCCCCTCTGGCGGCGAACACCGGGGAGCTGTTTTTT
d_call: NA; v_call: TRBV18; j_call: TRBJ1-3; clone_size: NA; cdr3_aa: CASSPPTSTSSGNTIYF; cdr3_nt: TGTGCCAGCTCACCACCGACTAGTACGAGCTCTGGAAACACCATATATTTT
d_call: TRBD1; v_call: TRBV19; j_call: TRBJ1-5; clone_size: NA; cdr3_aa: CASKDVAGGGQPQHF; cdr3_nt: TGTGCCAGTAAGGACGTGGCAGGGGGAGGTCAGCCCCAGCATTTT
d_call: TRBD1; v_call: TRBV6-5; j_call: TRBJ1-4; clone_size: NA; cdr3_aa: CASTYTGQGREGELFF; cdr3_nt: TGTGCCAGCACTTATACGGGACAGGGCCGGGAGGGGGAACTGTTTTTT
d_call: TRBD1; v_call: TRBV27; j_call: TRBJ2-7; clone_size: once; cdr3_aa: CASSLYGRDRGSYEQYF; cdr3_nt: TGTGCCAGCAGTTTATATGGGCGGGACAGGGGGTCCTACGAGCAGTACTTC
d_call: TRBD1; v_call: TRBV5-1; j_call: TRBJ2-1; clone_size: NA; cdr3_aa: CASSAHRLAGGNEQFF; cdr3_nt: TGCGCCAGCAGCGCCCACCGGTTGGCAGGGGGCAATGAGCAGTTCTTC
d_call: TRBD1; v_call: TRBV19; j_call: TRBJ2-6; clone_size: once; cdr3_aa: CASSPDRGFSGANVLTF; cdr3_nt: TGTGCCAGTAGTCCGGACAGGGGGTTCTCTGGGGCCAACGTCCTGACTTTC
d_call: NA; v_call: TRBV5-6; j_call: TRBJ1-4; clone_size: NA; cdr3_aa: CASSFRGAEKLFF; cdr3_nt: TGTGCCAGCAGCTTTCGGGGGGCCGAAAAACTGTTTTTT
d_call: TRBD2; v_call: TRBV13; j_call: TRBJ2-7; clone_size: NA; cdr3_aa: CASSLAGGGSYEQYF; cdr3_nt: TGTGCCAGCAGCTTAGCGGGGGGGGGTTCCTACGAGCAGTACTTC
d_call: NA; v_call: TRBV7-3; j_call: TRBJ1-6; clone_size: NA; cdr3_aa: CASSLGLLNSPLHF; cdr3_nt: TGTGCCAGCAGCTTAGGGCTTCTCAATTCACCCCTCCACTTT
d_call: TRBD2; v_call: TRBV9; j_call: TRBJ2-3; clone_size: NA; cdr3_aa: CASSPGTSGGTDTQYF; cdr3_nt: TGTGCCAGCAGTCCCGGGACTAGCGGGGGCACAGATACGCAGTATTTT
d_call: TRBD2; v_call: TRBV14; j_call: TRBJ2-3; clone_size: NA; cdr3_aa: CASSRTSGGTTDTQYF; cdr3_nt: TGTGCCAGCAGCCGCACTAGCGGGGGGACCACAGATACGCAGTATTTT
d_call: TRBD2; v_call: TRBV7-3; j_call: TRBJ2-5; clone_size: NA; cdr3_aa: CASSLRGSETQYF; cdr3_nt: TGTGCCAGCAGCTTGCGGGGGTCGGAGACCCAGTACTTC
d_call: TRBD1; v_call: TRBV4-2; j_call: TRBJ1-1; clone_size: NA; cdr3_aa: CASRKGQGVAEAFF; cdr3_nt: TGTGCCAGCAGAAAGGGACAGGGGGTCGCTGAAGCTTTCTTT
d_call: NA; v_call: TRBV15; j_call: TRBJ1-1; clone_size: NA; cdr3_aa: CATSRGQGGEAFF; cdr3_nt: TGTGCCACCAGCAGAGGTCAGGGAGGTGAAGCTTTCTTT
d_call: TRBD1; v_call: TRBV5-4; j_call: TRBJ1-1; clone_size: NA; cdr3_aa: CASSTRTGRIMNTEAFF; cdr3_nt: TGTGCCAGCAGCACCCGGACAGGGCGAATTATGAACACTGAAGCTTTCTTT
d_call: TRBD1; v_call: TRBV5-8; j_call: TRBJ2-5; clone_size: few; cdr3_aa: CASSLGQGGQETQYF; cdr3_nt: TGTGCCAGCAGCCTAGGACAGGGAGGTCAAGAGACCCAGTACTTC
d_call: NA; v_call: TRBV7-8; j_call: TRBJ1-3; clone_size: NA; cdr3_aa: CASSLARRNTIYF; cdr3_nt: TGTGCCAGCAGCTTAGCGCGCAGAAACACCATATATTTT
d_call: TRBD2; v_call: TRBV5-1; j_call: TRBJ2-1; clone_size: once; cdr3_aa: CASSFQGLAGGWNEQFF; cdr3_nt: TGCGCCAGCAGCTTCCAAGGACTAGCGGGGGGGTGGAATGAGCAGTTCTTC
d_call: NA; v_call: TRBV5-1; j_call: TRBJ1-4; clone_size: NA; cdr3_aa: CASSFSGANEKLFF; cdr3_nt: TGCGCCAGCAGCTTTTCAGGGGCTAATGAAAAACTGTTTTTT
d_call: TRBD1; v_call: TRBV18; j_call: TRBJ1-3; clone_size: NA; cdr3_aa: CASSDRDRVSGNTIYF; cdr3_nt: TGTGCCAGCTCAGACCGGGACAGGGTCTCTGGAAACACCATATATTTT
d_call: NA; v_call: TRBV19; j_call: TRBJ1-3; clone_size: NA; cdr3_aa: CASVDRYSGNTIYF; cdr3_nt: TGTGCCAGCGTAGACAGGTACTCTGGAAACACCATATATTTT
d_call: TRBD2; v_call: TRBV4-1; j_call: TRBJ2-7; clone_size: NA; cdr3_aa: CASSQLDMGLAGGREQYF; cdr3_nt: TGCGCCAGCAGCCAGCTAGACATGGGACTAGCGGGGGGCCGCGAGCAGTACTTC
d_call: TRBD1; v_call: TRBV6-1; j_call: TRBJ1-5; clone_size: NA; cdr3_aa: CASRYDRGSNQPQHF; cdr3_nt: TGTGCCAGCAGATACGACAGGGGGAGCAATCAGCCCCAGCATTTT
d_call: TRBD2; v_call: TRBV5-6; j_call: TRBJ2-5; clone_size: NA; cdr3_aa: CASSLSTGRAQYF; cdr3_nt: TGTGCCAGCAGCTTGAGCACGGGGAGGGCCCAGTACTTC
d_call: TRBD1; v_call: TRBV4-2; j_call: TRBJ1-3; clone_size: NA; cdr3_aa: CASSQEWGQGAINTIYF; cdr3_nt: TGTGCCAGCAGCCAAGAGTGGGGACAGGGGGCCATAAACACCATATATTTT
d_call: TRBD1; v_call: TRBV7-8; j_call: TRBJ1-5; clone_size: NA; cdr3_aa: CASSSQRFQGANQPQHF; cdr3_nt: TGTGCCAGCAGCTCTCAAAGGTTCCAGGGGGCGAATCAGCCCCAGCATTTT
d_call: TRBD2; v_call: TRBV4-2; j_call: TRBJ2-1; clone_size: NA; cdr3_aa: CASSQEHMTSGRLGVQFF; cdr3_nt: TGTGCCAGCAGCCAAGAGCATATGACTAGCGGGAGGCTCGGGGTGCAGTTCTTC
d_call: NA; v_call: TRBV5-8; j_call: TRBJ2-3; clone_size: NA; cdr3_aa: CASRSGTASTDTQYF; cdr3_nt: TGTGCCAGCAGATCAGGAACGGCGAGCACAGATACGCAGTATTTT
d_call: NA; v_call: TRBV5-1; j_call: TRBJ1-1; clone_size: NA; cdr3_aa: CASSLTGRTEAFF; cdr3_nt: TGCGCCAGCAGCTTAACAGGGCGAACTGAAGCTTTCTTT
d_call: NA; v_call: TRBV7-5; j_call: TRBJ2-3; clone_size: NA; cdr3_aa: CARSSPTGSDTQYF; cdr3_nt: TGTGCCAGAAGTTCGCCCACGGGGAGCGATACGCAGTATTTT
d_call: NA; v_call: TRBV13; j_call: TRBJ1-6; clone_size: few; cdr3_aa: CASSLAGVNSPLHF; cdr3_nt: TGTGCCAGCAGCTTAGCGGGGGTAAATTCACCCCTCCACTTT
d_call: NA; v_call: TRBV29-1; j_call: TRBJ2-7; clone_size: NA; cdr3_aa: CSVAEASSYEQYF; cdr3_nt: TGCAGCGTTGCCGAGGCTAGCTCCTACGAGCAGTACTTC
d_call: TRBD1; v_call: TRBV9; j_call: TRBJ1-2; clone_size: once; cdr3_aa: CASSKGQGIEKGGYTF; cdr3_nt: TGTGCCAGCAGCAAAGGACAGGGAATTGAAAAGGGTGGCTACACCTTC
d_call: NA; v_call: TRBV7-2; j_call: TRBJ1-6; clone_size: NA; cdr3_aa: CASSHTNGQGHHF; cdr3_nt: TGTGCCAGCAGCCACACGAATGGGCAGGGGCACCACTTT
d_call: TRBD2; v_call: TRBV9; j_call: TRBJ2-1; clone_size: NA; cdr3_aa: CASAPLPGLAGGISYNEQFF; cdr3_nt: TGTGCCAGCGCCCCCTTACCGGGACTAGCGGGGGGGATCTCCTACAATGAGCAGTTCTTC
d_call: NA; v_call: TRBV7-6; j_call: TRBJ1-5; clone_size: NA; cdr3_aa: CASSPTGKHQPQHF; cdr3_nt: TGTGCCAGCAGCCCTACCGGGAAACATCAGCCCCAGCATTTT
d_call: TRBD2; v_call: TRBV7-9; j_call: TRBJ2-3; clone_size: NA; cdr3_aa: CASSFLAGGLQYTDTQYF; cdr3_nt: TGTGCCAGCAGCTTTCTAGCGGGGGGCCTACAGTATACAGATACGCAGTATTTT
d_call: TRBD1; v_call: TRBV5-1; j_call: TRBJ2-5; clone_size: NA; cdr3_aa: CASRSPGTGFQETQYF; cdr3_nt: TGCGCCAGCAGATCCCCCGGGACAGGGTTCCAAGAGACCCAGTACTTC
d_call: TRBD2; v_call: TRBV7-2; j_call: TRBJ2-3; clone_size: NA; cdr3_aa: CASSSRLAGGKDTQYF; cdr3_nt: TGTGCCAGCAGTTCCCGACTAGCGGGGGGTAAGGATACGCAGTATTTT